This TCR beta chain was captured in a study of blood T cell repertoires in COVID-19. Germline CDR1 reads SGHTA; CDR2 reads FQGNSA. V gave up 2 bases and J gave up 8 bases, with 13 bases separating them. The CDR3 is made up of 14 amino acids. Clones were read by immunoSEQ multiplex PCR, and TCRdb kept only the in-frame ones, dropping some. The sample yields 200,000 to 250,000 clones, roughly 87% seen once. V usage is TRBV7-2 and J usage is TRBJ1-5, with D possibly being TRBD1 (5 bases). Sequenced input: PBMCs or T cells enriched from blood (not recorded which). This clonotype was obtained from a young woman with acute COVID-19. CDR3: CASSLMDKIKPQHF. The CDR3 nucleotides are TGTGCCAGCAGCTTAATGGACAAAATTAAGCCCCAGCATTTT.